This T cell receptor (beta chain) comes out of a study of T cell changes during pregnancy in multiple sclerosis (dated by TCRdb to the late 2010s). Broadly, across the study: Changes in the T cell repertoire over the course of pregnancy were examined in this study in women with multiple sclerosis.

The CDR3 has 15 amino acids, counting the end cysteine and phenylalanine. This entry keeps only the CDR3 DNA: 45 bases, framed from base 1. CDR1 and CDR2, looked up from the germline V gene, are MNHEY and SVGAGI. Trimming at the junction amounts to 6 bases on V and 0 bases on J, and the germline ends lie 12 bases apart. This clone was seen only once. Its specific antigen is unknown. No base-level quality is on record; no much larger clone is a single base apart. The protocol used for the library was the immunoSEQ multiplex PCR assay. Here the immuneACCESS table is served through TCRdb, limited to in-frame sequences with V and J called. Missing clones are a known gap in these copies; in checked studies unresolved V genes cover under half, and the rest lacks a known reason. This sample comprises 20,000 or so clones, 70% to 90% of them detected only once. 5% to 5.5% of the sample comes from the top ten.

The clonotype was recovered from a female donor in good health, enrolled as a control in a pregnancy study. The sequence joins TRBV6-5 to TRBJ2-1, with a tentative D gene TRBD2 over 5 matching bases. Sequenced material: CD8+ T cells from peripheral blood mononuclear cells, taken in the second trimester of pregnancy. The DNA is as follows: TGTGCCAGCAGGAGGGAACCCAGCTCCTACAATGAGCAGTTCTTC. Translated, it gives CASRREPSSYNEQFF.